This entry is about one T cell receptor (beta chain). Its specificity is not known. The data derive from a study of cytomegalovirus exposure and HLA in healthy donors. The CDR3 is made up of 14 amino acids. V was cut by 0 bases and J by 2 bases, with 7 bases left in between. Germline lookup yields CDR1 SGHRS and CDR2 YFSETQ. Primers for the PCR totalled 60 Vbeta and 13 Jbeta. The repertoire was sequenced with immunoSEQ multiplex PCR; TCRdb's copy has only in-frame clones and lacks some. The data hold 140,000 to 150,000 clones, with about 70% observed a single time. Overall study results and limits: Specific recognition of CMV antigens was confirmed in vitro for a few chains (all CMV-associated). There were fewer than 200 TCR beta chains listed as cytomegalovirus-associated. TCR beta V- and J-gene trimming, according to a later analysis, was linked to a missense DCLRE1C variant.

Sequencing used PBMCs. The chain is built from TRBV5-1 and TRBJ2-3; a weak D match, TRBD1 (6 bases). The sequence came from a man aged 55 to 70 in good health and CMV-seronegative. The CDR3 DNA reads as TGCGCCAGCAGCTTGGAGGGGGACACAGATACGCAGTATTTT. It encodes CASSLEGDTDTQYF. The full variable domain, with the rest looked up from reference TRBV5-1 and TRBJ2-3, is KAGVTQTPRYLIKTRGQQVTLSCSPISGHRSVSWYQQTPGQGLQFLFEYFSETQRNKGNFPGRFSGRQFSNSRSEMNVSTLELGDSALYLCASSLEGDTDTQYFGPGTRLTVL.